Shown below are 19 T cell receptor beta chains from a single sample sequenced in a study of a mutant IDH1 vaccine in newly diagnosed glioma. Method: immunoSEQ multiplex PCR; TCRdb's copy keeps in-frame clones and lacks some. The sample shows nearly 30,000 clones, roughly nine tenths of them seen only once. Time point specified: week 5, during vaccination. Doses comprised 300 ug of mutant IDH1 20-mer peptide each, plus topical imiquimod. Their cognate antigens are unknown. The sample here was peripheral blood mononuclear cells (PBMCs), taken from a glioma patient whose treatment included an IDH1 peptide vaccine. The receptors shown here come from a woman aged 40-49 years with glioma. Some clones in this sample may be carry-over from other donors' samples.

The chain joins TRBV19 to TRBJ1-2; D is ambiguous. Between the trimmed V and J ends, which lost 5 bases and 2 bases, there was a span of 12 bases. The germline CDR1 and CDR2 sequences are LNHDA and SQIVND (reference sequence). This CDR3 region has 14 residues. This CDR3 reads CASSWVGLNYGYTF. DNA for the CDR3: TGTGCCAGTAGTTGGGTCGGCTTAAACTATGGCTACACCTTC.

This sequence joins TRBV28 and TRBJ1-5; tentative D call: TRBD1 (6 bases). Germline V gives CDR1 MDHEN, CDR2 SYDVKM. V lost 6 bases and J 5 bases, leaving 17 bases between the germline ends. The CDR3 has 15 amino acids. CDR3 in DNA: TGTGCCAGCAGAATACAGGGAGACCGTTATCAGCCCCAGCATTTT. This encodes CASRIQGDRYQPQHF.

This chain uses TRBV19 with TRBJ1-2, with D possibly matching TRBD1 (5 bases). CDR3 size: 14 residues. V was trimmed by 7 bases and J by 4 bases, leaving 16 bases between them. Germline V lookup: CDR1 LNHDA, CDR2 SQIVND (reference sequence). The CDR3 region is CASIPPGTGYGYTF. DNA of the CDR3: TGTGCCAGTATCCCCCCGGGAACAGGCTATGGCTACACCTTC. Full variable domain (outside the CDR3, taken from reference TRBV19 and TRBJ1-2): DGGITQSPKYLFRKEGQNVTLSCEQNLNHDAMYWYRQDPGQGLRLIYYSQIVNDFQKGDIAEGYSVSREKKESFPLTVTSAQKNPTAFYLCASIPPGTGYGYTFGSGTRLTVV.

The chain combines TRBV27 with TRBJ2-7; TRBD1 matches at 7 bases. This CDR3 comprises 12 residues. The germline V gene encodes CDR1 MNHEY and CDR2 SMNVEV (reference sequence). V lost 10 bases to trimming and J lost 3 bases; unmatched junction nucleotides: 6. In DNA form, the CDR3 reads TGTGCCACGACAGGGAATGGCTACGAGCAGTACTTC. Encoded protein: CATTGNGYEQYF.

This clone showed up just once. The rearrangement joins TRBV27 to TRBJ2-5; D gene ambiguous. V lost 6 bases to trimming and J lost 2 bases, with 16 bases between them. The CDR3 is made up of 15 amino acids. Germline CDR1 and CDR2: MNHEY and SMNVEV (reference sequence). The CDR3 coding sequence is TGTGCCAGCAGACTCTCCACCCTCCTACAAGAGACCCAGTACTTC. Translation gives CASRLSTLLQETQYF.

This clone appeared once. The V call is TRBV4-1, the J call TRBJ2-7, with D uncertain. Deletions cut 2 bases from V and 6 bases from J, with 20 bases between. The CDR3 extends over 16 amino acids. Germline V gene sequence: CDR1 MGHRA, CDR2 YSYEKL. The CDR3 sequence is CASSQLDLVKYGEQYF. CDR3 bases: TGCGCCAGCAGCCAACTCGACCTCGTTAAGTACGGCGAGCAGTACTTC.

This rearrangement joins TRBV7-9 to TRBJ1-2; a weak D match, TRBD1 (5 bases). The germline gives CDR1 SEHNR, CDR2 FQNEAQ (reference sequence). The CDR3 runs to 13 residues. Trimming cost V 5 bases and J 8 bases, with 15 bases left between them. CDR3: CASSAGGVGGYTF. CDR3 nucleotide sequence: TGTGCCAGCAGCGCGGGGGGGGTGGGAGGCTACACCTTC.

On this clone: One junction end does not reproduce the germline sequence, and a read error may be involved. The chain employs TRBV7-7 and TRBJ2-1; D unresolved. The CDR3 loop spans 13 amino acids. Germline V gives CDR1 SSHAT, CDR2 FNYEAQ (reference sequence). CDR3 sequence (DNA): TGTGCTAGCAGCTTGGTTCTGATGAATGAGCAGTTCTTC. Its protein is CASSLVLMNEQFF.

This chain uses TRBV7-9 with TRBJ1-1; the match to TRBD1 covers 7 bases. This CDR3 has 13 residues. J lost 7 bases, V lost 5 bases, and 7 bases had no gene match. The germline CDR1 and CDR2 sequences are SEHNR and FQNEAQ (reference sequence). The CDR3 reads CASSHRTGVEAFF. The CDR3 DNA is TGTGCCAGCAGCCATCGAACAGGGGTTGAAGCTTTCTTT. Together with reference TRBV7-9 and TRBJ1-1, the CDR3 gives the full variable domain: DTGVSQNPRHKITKRGQNVTFRCDPISEHNRLYWYRQTLGQGPEFLTYFQNEAQLEKSRLLSDRFSAERPKGSFSTLEIQRTEQGDSAMYLCASSHRTGVEAFFGQGTRLTVV.

This clone has more than one count but fewer than ten. This chain connects TRBV7-2 to TRBJ2-3; 10 nucleotides align to TRBD2. Germline assignment: CDR1 SGHTA and CDR2 FQGNSA. This CDR3 is built from 17 residues. After removal of 3 bases from V and 4 bases from J, the junction contained 10 bases not matched to a gene. CDR3 sequence (DNA): TGTGCCAGCAGCTTCTTGGCTAGCGGGGGCCGAGCAGATACGCAGTATTTT. Translation gives CASSFLASGGRADTQYF.

The chain has TRBV27 and TRBJ2-5, with D perhaps TRBD1 or TRBD2 (5 bases each). Trimming shortened V by 8 bases and J by 7 bases, and 20 bases separated the two germline ends. CDR3 size: 14 residues. Germline V gene data show CDR1 as MNHEY and CDR2 as SMNVEV (reference sequence). Written as DNA, the CDR3 is TGTGCCAGCGGGCCGGGACCTCGATTGGGGACCCAGTACTTC. It is translated as CASGPGPRLGTQYF.

The CDR3 loop is CASSERFRGFTGGDSNQPQHF. DNA for the CDR3: TGTGCCAGCAGTGAAAGGTTCCGGGGTTTTACGGGGGGTGATAGCAATCAGCCCCAGCATTTT. The chain is built from TRBV6-1 and TRBJ1-5, with D maybe TRBD1 (5 bases). Germline V gene data show CDR1 as MNHNS and CDR2 as SASEGT. Trimming removed 2 bases at V and 0 bases at J, with 26 bases between. This CDR3 has 21 amino acids.

The chain joins TRBV2 to TRBJ2-4; D not resolved. Germline-derived CDR1 and CDR2 are SNHLY and FYNNEI. V was shortened by 5 bases and J by 3 bases, with 11 bases between the two germline ends. CDR3 length: 14 amino acids. CDR3 sequence reads: CASSLLSDKNIQYF. The DNA for the CDR3 is TGTGCCAGCAGTCTGCTATCGGACAAAAACATTCAGTACTTC.

V is TRBV12-5 and J is TRBJ2-5; 10 bases agree with TRBD1. The CDR3 spans 14 residues. Germline V CDR1 and CDR2: LGHNT, FRNRAP. Trimming took 6 bases from V and 3 from J; bases not matched to a gene: 4. The CDR3 protein is CASGPGTGEETQYF. CDR3 DNA sequence: TGTGCTAGTGGCCCCGGGACAGGGGAAGAGACCCAGTACTTC.

The chain combines TRBV28 with TRBJ1-5; D gene ambiguous. V was pared by 6 bases and J by 9 bases, with 12 bases between. The CDR3 has 12 amino acids. Per germline, CDR1 MDHEN and CDR2 SYDVKM. For the CDR3, the DNA is TGTGCCAGCAGGAGTATTGAGGGGCCCCAGCATTTT. It encodes CASRSIEGPQHF.

This chain links TRBV18 with TRBJ1-1; D is possibly TRBD1 (6 bases). This CDR3 contains 16 residues. Germline V gene sequence: CDR1 KGHSH, CDR2 LQKENI. The V end was cut by 1 base, the J end by 0 bases, with 12 bases between. CDR3 region: CASSPRQVDLNTEAFF. The CDR3 DNA reads as TGTGCCAGCTCACCACGACAGGTCGATTTGAACACTGAAGCTTTCTTT. The full variable domain, rest sourced from reference TRBV18 and TRBJ1-1, is NAGVMQNPRHLVRRRGQEARLRCSPMKGHSHVYWYRQLPEEGLKFMVYLQKENIIDESGMPKERFSAEFPKEGPSILRIQQVVRGDSAAYFCASSPRQVDLNTEAFFGQGTRLTVV.

The J gene is TRBJ1-2, the V gene TRBV6-1, with D possibly matching TRBD1 (6 bases). Between the trimmed V and J ends, which lost 2 bases and 9 bases, there was a span of 13 bases. Germline V gives CDR1 MNHNS, CDR2 SASEGT. This CDR3 spans 13 amino acids. CDR3 residues: CASSERPQGSYTF. CDR3 sequence (DNA): TGTGCCAGCAGTGAACGCCCCCAGGGGAGCTACACCTTC.

The J gene is TRBJ1-1, the V gene TRBV18; D possibly corresponds to TRBD1 (6 bases). The CDR3 length is 14 residues. V lost 6 bases, J lost 2 bases, and 13 bases lay in between. Germline lookup yields CDR1 KGHSH and CDR2 LQKENI. The CDR3 loop reads CASSPGTPNTEAFF. The DNA for the CDR3 is TGTGCCAGCTCCCCCGGGACACCCAACACTGAAGCTTTCTTT.

This chain uses TRBV30 with TRBJ2-5, with D unclear. The CDR3 runs 9 residues. Per germline, CDR1 GTSNPN and CDR2 SVGIG (reference sequence). As DNA, the CDR3 is TGTGCACTCCAAGAGACCCAGTACTTC. As protein: CALQETQYF.